The rows below give T cell receptor beta chains drawn from one sample of a study of cytomegalovirus exposure and HLA in healthy donors. Repertoires were generated with immunoSEQ multiplex PCR, while TCRdb's copy carries only in-frame clones and drops some. The sample contains tens of thousands of clones, roughly 78% of which appear only once. The sample was PBMCs. All receptors come from a man aged 30 to 39 in good health and CMV-seronegative. The CDR3 runs from the conserved cysteine through the conserved F or W. Fields, in order: D gene, clone size, V gene, J gene, CDR3 DNA, CDR3 protein. The D gene is left open where the match is weak. Only some rows state a clone size, as once, few, many or a class for expanded clones.

-	-	TRBV28	TRBJ2-7	TGTGCCAGCACCATTGACAATCTCTCCTACGAGCAGTACTTC	CASTIDNLSYEQYF
-	-	TRBV7-8	TRBJ1-1	TGTGCCAGCAGCCCTAGGCCAGGGAAGAACACTGAAGCTTTCTTT	CASSPRPGKNTEAFF
TRBD1	-	TRBV4-3	TRBJ2-7	TGCGCCAGCAGCCAAGGGGTCCGGGACAGAAGCTCCTACGAGCAGTACTTC	CASSQGVRDRSSYEQYF
TRBD1	few	TRBV6-5	TRBJ1-4	TGTGCCAGCAGTTACTCACAGTGGGACAGGGGAGAAAAACTGTTTTTT	CASSYSQWDRGEKLFF
-	-	TRBV9	TRBJ1-4	TGTGCCAGCAGCGTAGATTGGGGCGCAACTAATGAAAAACTGTTTTTT	CASSVDWGATNEKLFF
TRBD2	-	TRBV4-3	TRBJ2-2	TGCGCCAGCAGCCAAGATTTTTTTACACTAGCGGGAGCGGCCGGGGAGCTGTTTTTT	CASSQDFFTLAGAAGELFF
TRBD2	-	TRBV7-6	TRBJ2-1	TGTGCCAGCAGCCAACCGGGACTAGGGAACAATGAGCAGTTCTTC	CASSQPGLGNNEQFF
-	once	TRBV7-9	TRBJ2-1	TGTGCCAGCAGCCTACAAAGATACGGGTCCGCCTACAATGAGCAGTTCTTC	CASSLQRYGSAYNEQFF
TRBD1	few	TRBV23-1	TRBJ1-1	TGCGCCAGCAGTCAAGCGGACAGGGAGGCGAACACTGAAGCTTTCTTT	CASSQADREANTEAFF
-	-	TRBV7-2	TRBJ2-7	TGTGCCAGCAGCTCATTGTACAGGGTGGGGCTTCACGAGCAGTACTTC	CASSSLYRVGLHEQYF
TRBD2	-	TRBV28	TRBJ2-5	TGTGCCAGCAGTTTCCAGCGGGAGGGAACCGGAGAGACCCAGTACTTC	CASSFQREGTGETQYF
-	-	TRBV11-2	TRBJ2-2	TGTGCCAGCAGCTTAGAGGCGGGCGTCAACACCGGGGAGCTGTTTTTT	CASSLEAGVNTGELFF
-	-	TRBV30	TRBJ1-2	TGTGCCTGGACTCCCCTCCCTAACTATGGCTACACCTTC	CAWTPLPNYGYTF
-	-	TRBV4-3	TRBJ1-1	TGCGCCAGCAGCCAAGATGGGCAGGGGTGGGCGAACACTGAAGCTTTCTTT	CASSQDGQGWANTEAFF
-	-	TRBV4-1	TRBJ1-5	TGCGCCAGCAGCCACCAGGTACTCCGGAGCAATCAGCCCCAGCATTTT	CASSHQVLRSNQPQHF
-	-	TRBV6-1	TRBJ2-5	TGTGCCAGCAGTGAGCCGGCCCAGGGGACCCAGTACTTC	CASSEPAQGTQYF
-	-	TRBV4-1	TRBJ2-3	TGCGCCAGCAGCCGGCCTAGTGAGGTCGTGACGCAGTATTTT	CASSRPSEVVTQYF
-	-	TRBV18	TRBJ1-1	TGTGCCAGCTCACCGCCCGGAGCTTTCGAAGCTTTCTTT	CASSPPGAFEAFF
TRBD1	-	TRBV4-1	TRBJ1-4	TGCGCCAGCAGCCAGAGACAGGGGAAGACTGAAAAACTGTTTTTT	CASSQRQGKTEKLFF
-	-	TRBV27	TRBJ1-2	TGTGCCAGCAGTGTCAGCGGGTACCTTAACTATGGCTACACCTTC	CASSVSGYLNYGYTF
-	once	TRBV5-6	TRBJ2-1	TGTGCCAGCAGCTTGGACAGGGTTGGCAATGAGCAGTTCTTC	CASSLDRVGNEQFF
-	-	TRBV5-1	TRBJ2-7	TGCGCCAGCAGCTTAACGGGGGTTGGCTACGAGCAGTACTTC	CASSLTGVGYEQYF
TRBD1	once	TRBV2	TRBJ1-2	TGTGCCAGCAGTGGAGAGACAGGGCCCTATGGCTACACCTTC	CASSGETGPYGYTF
-	few	TRBV9	TRBJ2-2	TGTGCCAGCGGGCCTTCGGTCACCGGGGAGCTGTTTTTT	CASGPSVTGELFF
-	once	TRBV28	TRBJ2-5	TGTGCCAGCAGTTCACCGGACAGTCGAGAGACCCAGTACTTC	CASSSPDSRETQYF
TRBD1	-	TRBV27	TRBJ1-6	TGTGCCAGCAGTTTATCGGCACAGGGGGCTGGCTCACCCCTCCACTTT	CASSLSAQGAGSPLHF
-	-	TRBV28	TRBJ1-4	TGTGCCAGCACCCAGGGTGTAACTAATGAAAAACTGTTTTTT	CASTQGVTNEKLFF
TRBD2	-	TRBV5-1	TRBJ2-1	TGCGCCAGCTCTAGCGTTGGCGGGAGCGTCTACAATGAGCAGTTCTTC	CASSSVGGSVYNEQFF
TRBD1	-	TRBV5-4	TRBJ1-4	TGTGCCAGCAGCCCGTCCCGGGACAGGCTCCAGAATGAAAAACTGTTTTTT	CASSPSRDRLQNEKLFF
TRBD2	-	TRBV5-1	TRBJ2-1	TGCGCCAGCGCTCCTACGTCTAGCGGAGGGAACAATGAGCAGTTCTTC	CASAPTSSGGNNEQFF
TRBD1	few	TRBV5-6	TRBJ1-3	TGTGCCAGCAGCCAGGGACAGACTATAAACACCATATATTTT	CASSQGQTINTIYF
-	-	TRBV11-3	TRBJ2-3	TGTGCCAGCAGCTCCGGGACTTTAAGCACAGATACGCAGTATTTT	CASSSGTLSTDTQYF
-	medium-sized	TRBV7-2	TRBJ2-1	TGTGCCAGCAGCTTAGGACTGTCAGTACCCTACAATGAGCAGTTCTTC	CASSLGLSVPYNEQFF
-	-	TRBV7-9	TRBJ1-2	TGTGCCAGCAGCTTGGATGGGGCCTATGGCTACACCTTC	CASSLDGAYGYTF
-	-	TRBV30	TRBJ2-7	TGTGCCTGGAGTGTACAGGGGACTCCCGGGTCCTACGAGCAGTACTTC	CAWSVQGTPGSYEQYF
-	few	TRBV19	TRBJ1-1	TGTGCCAGTAGTATAGATCGCAGGGCGTTCGGAGCTTTCTTT	CASSIDRRAFGAFF
-	once	TRBV7-6	TRBJ2-6	TGTGCCAGCAGCTTAGTAGCCCCGGGTGGGGCCAACGTCCTGACTTTC	CASSLVAPGGANVLTF
TRBD2	-	TRBV7-2	TRBJ2-7	TGTGCCAGCAAGGCGGCGGGAGGACCCACCTACGAGCAGTACTTC	CASKAAGGPTYEQYF
-	-	TRBV19	TRBJ2-7	TGTGCCAGTAGTATCGACAGGAGTTTGACCTACGAGCAGTACTTC	CASSIDRSLTYEQYF
-	-	TRBV5-4	TRBJ1-2	TGTGCCAGCAGCTCAGGGTGGACGAACTATGGCTACACCTTC	CASSSGWTNYGYTF
-	-	TRBV5-4	TRBJ1-3	TGTGCCAGCAGCTTGTATAGCCCGACGGGAAACACCATATATTTT	CASSLYSPTGNTIYF
-	-	TRBV9	TRBJ2-2	TGTGCCAGCAGCGTACGGGACTCCGGGGAGCTGTTTTTT	CASSVRDSGELFF
-	-	TRBV27	TRBJ1-2	TGTGCCAGCAGTTTACGTGGGGGCCTTGGCTACACCTTC	CASSLRGGLGYTF
-	few	TRBV29-1	TRBJ1-3	TGCAGCGTTGTTCCTCTCTCTGGAAACACCATATATTTT	CSVVPLSGNTIYF
-	once	TRBV9	TRBJ2-7	TGTGCCAGCAGCGTATCTTTAAGCGCCTACGAGCAGTACTTC	CASSVSLSAYEQYF
-	-	TRBV28	TRBJ2-6	TGTGCCAGCAGGGCCGCAGCCAACGTCCTGACTTTC	CASRAAANVLTF
-	few	TRBV6-5	TRBJ1-3	TGTGCCAGCAGTTCCCCGGGACTAAACACCATATATTTT	CASSSPGLNTIYF
-	-	TRBV7-9	TRBJ1-3	TGTGCCGCGGGCACCACCTCTGGAAACACCATATATTTT	CAAGTTSGNTIYF
TRBD1	-	TRBV7-9	TRBJ2-1	TGTGCCAGCAGCTCCCGGACAGGGAAATACAATGAGCAGTTCTTC	CASSSRTGKYNEQFF
-	few	TRBV6-1	TRBJ1-1	TGTGCCAGCAGTGATCCCGGGACAACGAACACTGAAGCTTTCTTT	CASSDPGTTNTEAFF